This T cell receptor (beta chain) stems from a study of blood T cells in healthy people across ages (dated by TCRdb to between 2014 and 2016). For context, the study as a whole: In model experiments, template switching captured roughly one uniquely barcoded TCR beta cDNA molecule for every two T cells. Donors of different ages were randomly distributed across sequencing lanes to avoid experimental bias. Four age groups were formed from the donors: young (average approximately 17 years), middle-aged (around 41), aged (more than 55) and long-lived (about 80). Using the same blood draw, the study looked at two additional independent replicas of 1 million unique cDNA reads for two donors, one aged 18 to 30 and the other aged 80 or older. Using deep sequencing normalized with unique cDNA molecular identifiers, the study measured how TCR beta repertoire diversity changes with age.

Donors were 39 systemically healthy Caucasian individuals from Russia aged roughly 6 to 90 years. Each donor gave roughly 11 milliliters of peripheral blood, drawn into EDTA-treated Vacutainer tubes. Ficoll-Paque density-gradient centrifugation was used to isolate PBMCs, with at least 6 million per sample. Trizol reagent was used to extract total RNA from PBMCs, with at least 5.5 micrograms per sample. The percentages of naive CD45RAhigh/CD27high T cells were determined by flow cytometry on a PBMC aliquot from every donor. Library generation was performed with 5' RACE. The run used an Illumina HiSeq 2500. The second PCR ran for roughly 7 to 11 cycles and used a J-beta primer mix along with a sample-barcoded 5' primer. Each TCR beta cDNA molecule received a unique molecular identifier from a template-switch 5' adaptor carrying 12 random nucleotides. Each sample yielded at least 2.5 million CDR3-containing paired-end reads. First-strand cDNA was synthesized from all RNA with the Mint cDNA synthesis kit, primed by a TRBC-specific oligonucleotide. Following uracil-DNA glycosylase treatment, a first 18-cycle PCR with universal primers M1SS and BC2_uni_R was performed on all cDNA. As for the original processing: Normalization of each sample was performed by random selection of 1 million high-quality reads, each carrying a distinct molecular identifier. Reads with shared molecular identifiers were discarded instead of being binned into consensus sequences. MiTCR, with a Q25 quality threshold and the strictest error-elimination algorithm, was used for CDR3 identification, clonotype clustering and error correction. A nonparametric unseen species model using Euler transformation provided a lower-bound estimate of total TCR beta diversity. TCRdb itself trimmed the public reads at Q25 with fastp, ran MiXCR and retained productive beta chains. Identical CDR3 protein sequences are pooled into one entry, listed with their most common genes and DNA. The V and J calls were determined by TCRdb, not by the authors. Within this sample are 700,000 to 1,000,000 distinct CDR3 sequences, with around 43% of them counted one time only. The ten largest clones add up to approximately 20% of the sample.

This clonotype was detected once. Its antigen is not yet known. Base qualities are not provided; no much larger clone lies one nucleotide away. A lone read is weak support. The junction carries 22 bases between V and J, which are trimmed by 6 bases and 11 bases respectively. The CDR3, from cysteine to phenylalanine, totals 14 residues. The CDR3 DNA has 42 bases and is translated from base 1. In the germline V gene (reference sequence), CDR1 corresponds to MNHNY and CDR2 to SVGAGI. Overall results and qualifications from the work: Observed TCR beta diversity per million T cells fell roughly linearly with age, and a significant reduction was already apparent by age around 44. The long-lived group showed more naive CD4+ T cells, fewer expanded clones and increased TCR diversity than the aged group, suggesting age selection. Donor CMV infection status was unknown, potentially confounding age-related changes in expanded clonotypes. Since profiling was done on bulk unsorted PBMCs, naive and antigen-experienced compartments could not be conclusively compared. Total diversity estimates from one million sequenced T cells were considered lower bounds and underestimates. The percentage of naive T cells measured by flow cytometry correlated strongly with observed TCR beta diversity.

The TCR sequence derives from a man aged 60-69 years in good health. The sequencing input was blood. The rearrangement joined TRBV6-6 to TRBJ2-5, with an unclear D gene assignment. CDR3 loop: CASRDPGSYNEQYF. The bases read TGTGCCAGCAGGGACCCCGGCTCCTACAATGAGCAGTACTTC.